The 18 T cell receptor beta chains given below trace back to one sample, sequenced in a study of shared clonotypes between healthy human individuals. TCRdb's copy holds only in-frame clones and misses some; the assay was immunoSEQ multiplex PCR. The table records roughly 480,000 clones, roughly 85% of them present only once. What was sequenced was PBMCs. Receptor source: a woman aged 35 to 49 in good health. Some clones in this sample may be carry-over from other donors' samples.

V gene TRBV6-5 combines with J gene TRBJ1-1, with D hard to call. The CDR3 spans 15 residues. Trimming pared 8 bases from V and 0 bases from J, leaving 16 bases between. CDR1 is MNHEY and CDR2 is SVGAGI in the germline V gene. The CDR3 loop is CASEEVSGMNTEAFF. The CDR3 DNA reads as TGTGCCAGCGAGGAGGTGTCCGGGATGAACACTGAAGCTTTCTTT.

The V gene is TRBV4-2, the J gene TRBJ2-7; D is undetermined. From germline, CDR1 is LGHNA and CDR2 YNFKEQ. This CDR3 is built from 12 residues. Trimming cost V 3 bases and J 2 bases, with 5 bases left between them. CDR3 amino acids: CASSQDTYEQYF. CDR3 nucleotides: TGTGCCAGCAGCCAGGATACCTACGAGCAGTACTTC.

V usage is TRBV5-3 and J usage is TRBJ1-1; TRBD1 aligns across 7 bases. TRBV5-3 is given ORF status, its function remaining uncertain. This CDR3 has 17 residues. Unmatched junction bases numbered 12, after V lost 0 bases and J lost 4 bases. CDR3 in DNA: TGTGCCAGAAGCTTGGCCATCCGGGGGAGGGGGCGCACTGAAGCTTTCTTT. Its translation is CARSLAIRGRGRTEAFF.

The chain recombines TRBV9 with TRBJ2-1; 11 positions match TRBD2. The germline V gene has CDR1 SGDLS and CDR2 YYNGEE. The CDR3 totals 16 residues. V lost 0 bases to trimming and J lost 3 bases; unmatched junction nucleotides: 2. For the CDR3, the DNA is TGTGCCAGCAGCGTAGGTAGCGGGAGGGTCTACAATGAGCAGTTCTTC. It translates to CASSVGSGRVYNEQFF.

This clone occurred once. V usage is TRBV2 and J usage is TRBJ2-3, with 8 nucleotides matching TRBD2. Losses at the gene ends were 4 bases for V and 4 bases for J; bases not matched to a gene: 4. The CDR3 is 14 residues long. Germline lookup yields CDR1 SNHLY and CDR2 FYNNEI. The CDR3 coding sequence is TGTGCCAGCAGTGGTAGCGGGATCCCAGATACGCAGTATTTT. This gives the protein CASSGSGIPDTQYF.

This clone is a singleton in its sample. J is TRBJ1-1 and V is TRBV5-1; 7 bases are a match to TRBD1. The V gene's germline CDR1 is SGHRS and CDR2 YFSETQ. This CDR3 is built from 13 residues. With V trimmed by 4 bases and J by 6 bases, 6 bases remained unmatched. The DNA for the CDR3 is TGCGCCAGCAGCCAAACAGGGGTGTCTGAAGCTTTCTTT. Protein product: CASSQTGVSEAFF.

This clone appeared a single time. This chain joins TRBV28 and TRBJ2-7; tentatively, D is TRBD2 (5 bases). Germline V gene sequence: CDR1 MDHEN, CDR2 SYDVKM. Trimming took off 6 bases at V and 2 bases at J, with 17 bases between the two ends. The CDR3 loop spans 15 amino acids. The CDR3 loop reads CASSPPRPEAYEQYF. CDR3 nucleotides: TGTGCCAGCAGCCCCCCCAGGCCGGAGGCCTACGAGCAGTACTTC.

On this clone: Other DNA sequences in this sample translate to the same CDR3. The CDR3: CASSLGAEGGYTF. CDR3 nucleotide sequence: TGTGCCAGCAGCTTAGGGGCCGAGGGAGGCTACACCTTC. The chain combines TRBV7-9 with TRBJ1-2; D uncertain. Germline V lookup: CDR1 SEHNR, CDR2 FQNEAQ (reference sequence). There are 13 residues in the CDR3. V dropped 1 base and J dropped 8 bases, with 11 bases sitting between them.

V usage is TRBV27 and J usage is TRBJ1-1, with 9 bases that match TRBD1. Germline assignment: CDR1 MNHEY and CDR2 SMNVEV (reference sequence). After removal of 5 bases from V and 1 base from J, the junction contained 8 bases not matched to a gene. This CDR3 is built from 16 residues. This chain's CDR3 is CASSPRDRDWNTEAFF. In DNA form, the CDR3 reads TGTGCCAGCAGTCCGAGGGACAGGGATTGGAACACTGAAGCTTTCTTT.

The V gene is TRBV9, the J gene TRBJ2-5; TRBD2 aligns across 14 bases. The germline gives CDR1 SGDLS, CDR2 YYNGEE. Germline trimming cut 3 bases from V and 0 bases from J; bases unmatched to any gene: 7. CDR3 size: 18 residues. The chain's CDR3 is CASSEGTSGRKYQETQYF. The CDR3 DNA sequence: TGTGCCAGCAGCGAGGGGACTAGCGGGAGAAAGTACCAAGAGACCCAGTACTTC.

This chain uses TRBV28 with TRBJ1-2; the D gene is possibly TRBD1 (6 bases). CDR1 MDHEN and CDR2 SYDVKM come from the germline V gene. Trimming stripped 8 bases from V and 4 bases from J, with 20 bases between. This CDR3 is 15 amino acids long. CDR3 nucleotides: TGTGCCAGCCAAACGACAGGCGCTGGTGGCTATGGCTACACCTTC. Translation: CASQTTGAGGYGYTF.

J is TRBJ1-4 and V is TRBV28; D not resolved. Trimming cost V 4 bases and J 0 bases, with 12 bases left between them. In germline, CDR1 is MDHEN, CDR2 SYDVKM. The CDR3 loop spans 16 amino acids. The CDR3 DNA follows: TGTGCCAGCAGTTCAAGTGGTAGTTCAACTAATGAAAAACTGTTTTTT. It is translated as CASSSSGSSTNEKLFF.

This clone was seen just once. J is TRBJ1-1 and V is TRBV28; the match to TRBD1 covers 8 bases. This CDR3 has 14 residues. The V segment lost 5 bases and the J segment 5 bases; nucleotides outside the gene matches: 7. In germline, CDR1 is MDHEN, CDR2 SYDVKM. This chain's CDR3 is CASSPRTGRTEAFF. The CDR3 coding sequence is TGTGCCAGCAGTCCCCGGACAGGGCGGACTGAAGCTTTCTTT. The complete variable domain, with remaining parts taken from reference TRBV28 and TRBJ1-1, reads DVKVTQSSRYLVKRTGEKVFLECVQDMDHENMFWYRQDPGLGLRLIYFSYDVKMKEKGDIPEGYSVSREKKERFSLILESASTNQTSMYLCASSPRTGRTEAFFGQGTRLTVV.

This rearrangement joins TRBV28 to TRBJ1-1; tentatively, D is TRBD1 (5 bases). Trimming took off 10 bases at V and 0 bases at J, with 21 bases between the two ends. The V gene's germline CDR1 is MDHEN and CDR2 SYDVKM. The CDR3 loop spans 16 amino acids. The CDR3 DNA is TGTGCCACCTCTCTGGGGGGGGTGGTCATGAACACTGAAGCTTTCTTT. This sequence encodes CATSLGGVVMNTEAFF.

V and J are TRBV5-1 and TRBJ2-7; 16 positions agree with TRBD2. CDR1 is SGHRS, CDR2 YFSETQ, per germline. This CDR3 contains 18 residues. With 0 bases clipped from V and 2 bases from J, the junction kept 5 bases outside the gene matches. This chain's CDR3 is CASSLAVGTSGRAYEQYF. In nucleotides, the CDR3 is TGCGCCAGCAGCTTGGCGGTTGGGACTAGCGGGAGGGCCTACGAGCAGTACTTC.

The chain has TRBV7-9 and TRBJ2-5, with TRBD1 matching over 12 bases. The CDR3 is made up of 17 amino acids. CDR1 is SEHNR, CDR2 FQNEAQ, per germline (reference sequence). Losses at the gene ends were 0 bases for V and 5 bases for J; bases not matched to a gene: 7. The CDR3 sequence: CASSLAAWDRGRETQYF. The DNA for the CDR3 is TGTGCCAGCAGCTTAGCGGCATGGGACAGGGGGCGGGAGACCCAGTACTTC.

The rearrangement links TRBV28 to TRBJ2-3; D gene ambiguous. With 6 bases removed from V and 10 bases from J, the gap between germline ends came to 8 bases. This CDR3 contains 10 residues. Per the germline V gene, CDR1 is MDHEN and CDR2 is SYDVKM. The CDR3 DNA is TGTGCCAGCAGCATCGACCCGCAGTATTTT. It yields the protein CASSIDPQYF.

This rearrangement joins TRBV29-1 to TRBJ2-7; D unresolved. The V end was cut by 0 bases, the J end by 2 bases, with 2 bases between. Germline CDR1 is SQVTM and CDR2 is ANQGSEA. This CDR3 has 11 amino acids. The DNA of the CDR3 is TGCAGCGTTGAAGAAGCCTACGAGCAGTACTTC. Translating it yields CSVEEAYEQYF.